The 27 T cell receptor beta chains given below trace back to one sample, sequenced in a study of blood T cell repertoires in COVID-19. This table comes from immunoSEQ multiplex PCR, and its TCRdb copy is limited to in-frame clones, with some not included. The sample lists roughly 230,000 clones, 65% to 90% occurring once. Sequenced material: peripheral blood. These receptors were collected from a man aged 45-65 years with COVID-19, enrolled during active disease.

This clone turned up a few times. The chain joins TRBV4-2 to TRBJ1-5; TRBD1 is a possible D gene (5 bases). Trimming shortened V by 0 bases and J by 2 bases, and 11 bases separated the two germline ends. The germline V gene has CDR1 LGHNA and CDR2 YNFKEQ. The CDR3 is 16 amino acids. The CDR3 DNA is TGTGCCAGCAGCCAAGAAGGCACAGGTCGCAATCAGCCCCAGCATTTT. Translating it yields CASSQEGTGRNQPQHF.

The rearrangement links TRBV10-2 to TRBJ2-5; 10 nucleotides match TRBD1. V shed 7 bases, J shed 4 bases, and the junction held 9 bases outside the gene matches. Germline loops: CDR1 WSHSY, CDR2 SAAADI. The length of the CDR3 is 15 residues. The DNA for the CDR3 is TGCGCCAGCACCGGGACAGGGGTGGGGCGAGAGACCCAGTACTTC. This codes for CASTGTGVGRETQYF.

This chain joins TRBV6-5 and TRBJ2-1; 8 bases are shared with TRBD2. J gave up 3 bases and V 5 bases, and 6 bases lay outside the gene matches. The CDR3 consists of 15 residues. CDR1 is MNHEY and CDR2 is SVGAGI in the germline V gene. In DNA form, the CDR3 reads TGTGCCAGCAGTCCCGGGGGGGCCGACTACAATGAGCAGTTCTTC. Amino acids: CASSPGGADYNEQFF.

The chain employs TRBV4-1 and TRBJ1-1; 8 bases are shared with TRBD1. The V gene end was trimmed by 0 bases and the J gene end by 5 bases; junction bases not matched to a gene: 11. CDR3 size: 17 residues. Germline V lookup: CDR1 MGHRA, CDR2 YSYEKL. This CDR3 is CASSQEVTRTGKTEAFF. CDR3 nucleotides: TGCGCCAGCAGCCAAGAAGTGACTAGGACAGGGAAGACTGAAGCTTTCTTT.

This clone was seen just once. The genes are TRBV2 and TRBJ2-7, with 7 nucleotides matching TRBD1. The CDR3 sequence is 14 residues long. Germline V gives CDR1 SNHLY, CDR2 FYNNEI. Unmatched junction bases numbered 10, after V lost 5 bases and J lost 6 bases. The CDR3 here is CASSPGQLPPEQYF. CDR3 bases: TGTGCCAGCAGTCCGGGACAGCTACCGCCCGAGCAGTACTTC. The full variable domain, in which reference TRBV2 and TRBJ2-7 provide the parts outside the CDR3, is EPEVTQTPSHQVTQMGQEVILRCVPISNHLYFYWYRQILGQKVEFLVSFYNNEISEKSEIFDDQFSVERPDGSNFTLKIRSTKLEDSAMYFCASSPGQLPPEQYFGPGTRLTVT.

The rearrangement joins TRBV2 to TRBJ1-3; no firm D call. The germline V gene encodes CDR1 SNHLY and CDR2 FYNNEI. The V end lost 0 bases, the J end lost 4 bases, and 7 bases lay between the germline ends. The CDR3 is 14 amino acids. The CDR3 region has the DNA TGTGCCAGCAGTGAAGCGCAGCGAGGAAACACCATATATTTT. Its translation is CASSEAQRGNTIYF.

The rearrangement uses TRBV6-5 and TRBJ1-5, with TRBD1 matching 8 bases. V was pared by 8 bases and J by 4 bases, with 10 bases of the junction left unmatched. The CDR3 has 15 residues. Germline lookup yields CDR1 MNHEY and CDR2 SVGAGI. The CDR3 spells CASDTDRGPNQPQHF. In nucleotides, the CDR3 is TGTGCCAGCGATACAGACAGGGGCCCGAATCAGCCCCAGCATTTT.

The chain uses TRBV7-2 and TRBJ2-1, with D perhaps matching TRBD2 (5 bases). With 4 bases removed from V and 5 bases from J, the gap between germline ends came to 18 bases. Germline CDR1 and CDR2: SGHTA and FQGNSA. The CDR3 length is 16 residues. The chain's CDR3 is CASSSTPSGNHNEQFF. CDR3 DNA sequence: TGTGCCAGCAGCTCCACCCCCAGCGGTAATCACAATGAGCAGTTCTTC. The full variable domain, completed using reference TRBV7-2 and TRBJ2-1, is GAGVSQSPSNKVTEKGKDVELRCDPISGHTALYWYRQSLGQGLEFLIYFQGNSAPDKSGLPSDRFSAERTGGSVSTLTIQRTQQEDSAVYLCASSSTPSGNHNEQFFGPGTRLTVL.

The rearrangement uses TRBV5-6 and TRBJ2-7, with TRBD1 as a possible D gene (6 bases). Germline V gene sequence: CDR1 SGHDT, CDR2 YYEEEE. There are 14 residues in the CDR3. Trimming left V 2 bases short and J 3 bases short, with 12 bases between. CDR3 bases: TGTGCCAGCAGCTTCGTGGACAGCCACTACGAGCAGTACTTC. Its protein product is CASSFVDSHYEQYF. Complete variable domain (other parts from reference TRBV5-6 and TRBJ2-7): DAGVTQSPTHLIKTRGQQVTLRCSPKSGHDTVSWYQQALGQGPQFIFQYYEEEERQRGNFPDRFSGHQFPNYSSELNVNALLLGDSALYLCASSFVDSHYEQYFGPGTRLTVT.

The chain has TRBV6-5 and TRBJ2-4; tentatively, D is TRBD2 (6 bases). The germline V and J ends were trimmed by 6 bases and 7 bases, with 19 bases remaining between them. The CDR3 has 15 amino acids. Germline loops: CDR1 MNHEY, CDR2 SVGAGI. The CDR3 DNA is TGTGCCAGCAGCCCAGGAGGGCCCCCGAAGAACATTCAGTACTTC. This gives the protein CASSPGGPPKNIQYF.

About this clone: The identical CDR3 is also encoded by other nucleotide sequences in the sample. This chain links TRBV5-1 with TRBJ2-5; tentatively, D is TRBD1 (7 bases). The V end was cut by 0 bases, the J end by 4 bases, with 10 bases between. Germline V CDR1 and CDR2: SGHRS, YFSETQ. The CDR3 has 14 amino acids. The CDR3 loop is CASSLGQGGETQYF. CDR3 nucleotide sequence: TGCGCCAGCAGCTTGGGACAGGGAGGAGAGACCCAGTACTTC.

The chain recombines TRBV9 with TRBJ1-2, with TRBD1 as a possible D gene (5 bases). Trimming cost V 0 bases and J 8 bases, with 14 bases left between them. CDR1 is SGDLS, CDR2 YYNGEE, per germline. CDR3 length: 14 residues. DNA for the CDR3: TGTGCCAGCAGCGTAGGGCAGGGAGGGGAAGGCTACACCTTC. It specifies CASSVGQGGEGYTF.

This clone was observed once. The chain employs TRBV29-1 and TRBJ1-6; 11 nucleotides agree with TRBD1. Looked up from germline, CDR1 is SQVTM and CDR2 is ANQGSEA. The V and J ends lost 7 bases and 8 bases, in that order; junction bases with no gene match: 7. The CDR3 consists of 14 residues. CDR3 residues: CSARTGGKYSPLHF. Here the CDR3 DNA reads TGCAGCGCTCGGACAGGGGGCAAGTATTCACCCCTCCACTTT.

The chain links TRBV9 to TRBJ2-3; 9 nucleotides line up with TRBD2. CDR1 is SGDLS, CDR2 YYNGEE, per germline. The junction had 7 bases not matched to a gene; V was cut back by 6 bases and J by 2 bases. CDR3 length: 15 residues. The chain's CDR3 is CASNARGGSTDTQYF. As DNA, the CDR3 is TGTGCCAGCAATGCGCGGGGGGGCTCCACAGATACGCAGTATTTT. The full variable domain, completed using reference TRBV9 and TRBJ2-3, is DSGVTQTPKHLITATGQRVTLRCSPRSGDLSVYWYQQSLDQGLQFLIQYYNGEERAKGNILERFSAQQFPDLHSELNLSSLELGDSALYFCASNARGGSTDTQYFGPGTRLTVL.

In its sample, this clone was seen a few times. The CDR3 spells CASSGGNGRREGTEAFF. CDR3 nucleotides: TGTGCCAGCAGTGGGGGAAATGGGAGGAGGGAGGGCACTGAAGCTTTCTTT. V usage is TRBV2 and J usage is TRBJ1-1; D remains ambiguous. From germline, CDR1 is SNHLY and CDR2 FYNNEI. This CDR3 contains 17 residues. Trimming took off 4 bases at V and 4 bases at J, with 22 bases between the two ends.

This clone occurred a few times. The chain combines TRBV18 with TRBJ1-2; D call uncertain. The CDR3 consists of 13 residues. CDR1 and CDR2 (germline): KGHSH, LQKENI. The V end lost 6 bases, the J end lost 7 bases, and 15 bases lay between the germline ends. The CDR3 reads CASSEDTVVGYTF. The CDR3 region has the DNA TGTGCCAGCTCCGAAGACACGGTAGTTGGCTACACCTTC.

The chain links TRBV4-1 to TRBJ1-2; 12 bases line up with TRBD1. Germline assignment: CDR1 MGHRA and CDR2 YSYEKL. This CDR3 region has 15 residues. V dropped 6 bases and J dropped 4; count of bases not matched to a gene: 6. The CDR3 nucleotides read TGCGCCAGCAGGGGACAGGGGGCACGGGGCTATGGCTACACCTTC. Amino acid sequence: CASRGQGARGYGYTF.

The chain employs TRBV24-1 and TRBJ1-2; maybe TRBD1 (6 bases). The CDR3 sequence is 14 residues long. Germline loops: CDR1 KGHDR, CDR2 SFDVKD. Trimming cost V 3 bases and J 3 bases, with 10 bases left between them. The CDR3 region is CATSDNRADYGYTF. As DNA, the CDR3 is TGTGCCACCAGTGATAACAGGGCGGACTATGGCTACACCTTC.

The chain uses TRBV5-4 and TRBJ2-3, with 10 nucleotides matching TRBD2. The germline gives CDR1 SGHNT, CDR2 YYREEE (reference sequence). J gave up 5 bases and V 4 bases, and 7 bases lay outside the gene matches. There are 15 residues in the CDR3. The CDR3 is CASSPSGGREDTQYF. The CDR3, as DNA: TGTGCCAGCAGCCCTAGCGGGGGCCGGGAAGATACGCAGTATTTT. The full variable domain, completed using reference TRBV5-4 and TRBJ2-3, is ETGVTQSPTHLIKTRGQQVTLRCSSQSGHNTVSWYQQALGQGPQFIFQYYREEENGRGNFPPRFSGLQFPNYSSELNVNALELDDSALYLCASSPSGGREDTQYFGPGTRLTVL.

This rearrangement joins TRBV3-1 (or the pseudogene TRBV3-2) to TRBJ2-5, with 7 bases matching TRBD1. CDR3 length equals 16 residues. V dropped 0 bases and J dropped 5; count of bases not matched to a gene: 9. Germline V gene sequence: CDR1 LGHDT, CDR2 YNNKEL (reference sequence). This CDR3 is CASSQDLAGGGETQYF. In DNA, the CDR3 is TGTGCCAGCAGCCAAGATTTGGCAGGGGGTGGGGAGACCCAGTACTTC.

The DNA for the CDR3 is TGTGCCAGCAGCCCCCAGGACAGGGGCTATAATTCACCCCTCCACTTT. The encoded protein is CASSPQDRGYNSPLHF. The chain has TRBV7-9 and TRBJ1-6; 9 positions match TRBD1. CDR3 length equals 16 residues. Per the germline V gene, CDR1 is SEHNR and CDR2 is FQNEAQ (reference sequence). V lost 5 bases to trimming and J lost 3 bases; unmatched junction nucleotides: 5.

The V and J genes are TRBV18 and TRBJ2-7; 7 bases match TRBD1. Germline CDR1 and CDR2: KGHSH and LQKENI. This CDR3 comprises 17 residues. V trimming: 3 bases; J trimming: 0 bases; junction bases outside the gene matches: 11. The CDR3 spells CASSPQPGTEASYEQYF. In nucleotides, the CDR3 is TGTGCCAGCTCACCTCAACCTGGGACAGAAGCCTCCTACGAGCAGTACTTC. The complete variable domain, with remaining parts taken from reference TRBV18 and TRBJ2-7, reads NAGVMQNPRHLVRRRGQEARLRCSPMKGHSHVYWYRQLPEEGLKFMVYLQKENIIDESGMPKERFSAEFPKEGPSILRIQQVVRGDSAAYFCASSPQPGTEASYEQYFGPGTRLTVT.

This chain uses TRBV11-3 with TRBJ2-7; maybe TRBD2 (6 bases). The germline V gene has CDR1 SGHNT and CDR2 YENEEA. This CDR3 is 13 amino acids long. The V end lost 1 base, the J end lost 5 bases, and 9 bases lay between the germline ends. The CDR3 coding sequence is TGTGCCAGCAGCTTAGGGGGGGAGCACGAGCAGTACTTC. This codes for CASSLGGEHEQYF.

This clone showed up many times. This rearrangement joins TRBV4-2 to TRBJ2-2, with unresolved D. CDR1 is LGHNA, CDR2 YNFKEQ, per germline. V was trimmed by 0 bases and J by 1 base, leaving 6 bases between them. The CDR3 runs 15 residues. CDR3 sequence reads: CASSQDTVNTGELFF. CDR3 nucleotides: TGTGCCAGCAGCCAAGATACTGTGAACACCGGGGAGCTGTTTTTT.

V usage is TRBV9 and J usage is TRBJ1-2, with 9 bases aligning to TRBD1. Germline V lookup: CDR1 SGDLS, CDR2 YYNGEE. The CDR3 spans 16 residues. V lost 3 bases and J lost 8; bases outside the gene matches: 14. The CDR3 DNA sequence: TGTGCCAGCAGCGCAGCCCCATCCGGGACAGGGATAGGCTACACCTTC. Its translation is CASSAAPSGTGIGYTF.

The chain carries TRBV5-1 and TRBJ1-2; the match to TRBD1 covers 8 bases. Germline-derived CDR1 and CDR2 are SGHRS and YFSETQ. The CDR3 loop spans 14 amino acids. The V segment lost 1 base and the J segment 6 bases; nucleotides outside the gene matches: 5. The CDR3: CASSLSQGADGYTF. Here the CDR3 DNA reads TGCGCCAGCAGCTTGTCCCAGGGGGCGGATGGCTACACCTTC.

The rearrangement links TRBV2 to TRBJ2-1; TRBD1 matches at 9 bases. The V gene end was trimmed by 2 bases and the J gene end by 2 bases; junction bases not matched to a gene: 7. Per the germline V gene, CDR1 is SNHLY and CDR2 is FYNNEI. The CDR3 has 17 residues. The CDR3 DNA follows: TGTGCCAGCAGTGAAAGGGGACAGGGCGCCACCTACAATGAGCAGTTCTTC. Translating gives CASSERGQGATYNEQFF.